The entry that follows covers one T cell receptor (beta chain) sequence. The sample originates from a study of T cells in Graves' hyperthyroidism and ophthalmopathy. RNA transcripts served as the template for amplifying TCR beta CDR3 regions. First-round RT-PCR with HTBI primers amplified the TCR CDR3 region. TCRdb reprocessed the multiplex PCR reads via MiXCR and lists one record per CDR3 protein. The profile covers 600,000 to 650,000 distinct CDR3 sequences, with around 20% appearing a single time and roughly a third taken by the ten largest. This clonotype was sampled from a man aged 25 to 40 with Graves' ophthalmopathy. Sequencing was performed on blood.

The CDR3 reads CASSLYPGPPNTEAFF. The CDR3 nucleotides are TGTGCCAGCAGCTTATACCCAGGGCCTCCGAACACTGAAGCTTTCTTT. The rearrangement uses TRBV7-9 and TRBJ1-1, with a possible D match to TRBD1 (5 bases). V was cut by 2 bases and J by 1 base, with 14 bases left in between. CDR3 length: 16 amino acids. CDR1 and CDR2 (germline): SEHNR, FQNEAQ (reference sequence).